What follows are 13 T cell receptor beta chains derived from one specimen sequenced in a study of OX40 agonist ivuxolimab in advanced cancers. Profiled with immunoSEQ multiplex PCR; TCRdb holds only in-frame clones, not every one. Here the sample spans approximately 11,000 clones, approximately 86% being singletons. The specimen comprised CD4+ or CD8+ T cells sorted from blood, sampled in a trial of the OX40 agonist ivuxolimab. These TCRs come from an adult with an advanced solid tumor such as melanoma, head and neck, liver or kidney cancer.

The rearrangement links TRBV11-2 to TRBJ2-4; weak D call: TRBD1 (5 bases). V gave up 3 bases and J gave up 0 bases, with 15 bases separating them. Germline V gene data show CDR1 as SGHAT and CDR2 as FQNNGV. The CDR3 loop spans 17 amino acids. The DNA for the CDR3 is TGTGCCAGCAGCTTTAGGACCCCCAGGGTAGCCAAAAACATTCAGTACTTC. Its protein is CASSFRTPRVAKNIQYF. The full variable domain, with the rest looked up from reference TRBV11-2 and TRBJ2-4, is EAGVAQSPRYKIIEKRQSVAFWCNPISGHATLYWYQQILGQGPKLLIQFQNNGVVDDSQLPKDRFSAERLKGVDSTLKIQPAKLEDSAVYLCASSFRTPRVAKNIQYFGAGTRLSVL.

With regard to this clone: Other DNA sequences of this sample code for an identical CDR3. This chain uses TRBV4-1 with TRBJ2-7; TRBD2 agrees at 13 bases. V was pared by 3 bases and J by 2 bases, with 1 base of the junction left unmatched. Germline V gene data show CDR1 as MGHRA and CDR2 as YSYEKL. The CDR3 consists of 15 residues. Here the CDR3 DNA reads TGCGCCAGCAGCCATGGGACTAGCGGGACCTACGAGCAGTACTTC. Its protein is CASSHGTSGTYEQYF.

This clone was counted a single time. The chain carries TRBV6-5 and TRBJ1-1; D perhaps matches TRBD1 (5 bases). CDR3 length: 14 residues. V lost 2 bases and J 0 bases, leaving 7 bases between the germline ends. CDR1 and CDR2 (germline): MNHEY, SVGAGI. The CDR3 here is CASSYGGVNTEAFF. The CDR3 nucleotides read TGTGCCAGCAGTTACGGGGGTGTGAACACTGAAGCTTTCTTT.

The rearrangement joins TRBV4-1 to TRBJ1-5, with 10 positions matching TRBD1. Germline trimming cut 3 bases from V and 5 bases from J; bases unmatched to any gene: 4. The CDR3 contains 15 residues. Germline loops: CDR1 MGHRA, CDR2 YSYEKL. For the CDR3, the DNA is TGCGCCAGCAGCCAGGGACAGGGGCGTGATCAGCCCCAGCATTTT. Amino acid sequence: CASSQGQGRDQPQHF.

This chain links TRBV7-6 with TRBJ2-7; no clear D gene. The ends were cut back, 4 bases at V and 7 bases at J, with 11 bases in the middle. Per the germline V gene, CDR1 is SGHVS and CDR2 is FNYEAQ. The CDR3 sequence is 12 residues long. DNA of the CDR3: TGTGCCAGCAGCTCAGCTCGACGGGAGCAGTACTTC. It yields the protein CASSSARREQYF.

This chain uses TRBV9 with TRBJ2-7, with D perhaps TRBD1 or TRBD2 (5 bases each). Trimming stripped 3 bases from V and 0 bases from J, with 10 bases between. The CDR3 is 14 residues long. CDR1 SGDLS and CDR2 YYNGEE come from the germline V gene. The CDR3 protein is CASSAGTRSYEQYF. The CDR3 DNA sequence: TGTGCCAGCAGCGCTGGGACGCGCTCCTACGAGCAGTACTTC. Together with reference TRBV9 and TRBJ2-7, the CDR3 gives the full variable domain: DSGVTQTPKHLITATGQRVTLRCSPRSGDLSVYWYQQSLDQGLQFLIQYYNGEERAKGNILERFSAQQFPDLHSELNLSSLELGDSALYFCASSAGTRSYEQYFGPGTRLTVT.

CDR3 sequence: CASSKSITGGDEQFF. For the CDR3, the DNA is TGTGCCAGCAGTAAATCCATAACAGGGGGCGATGAGCAGTTCTTC. V gene TRBV6-5 combines with J gene TRBJ2-1; 9 bases align to TRBD1. The germline gives CDR1 MNHEY, CDR2 SVGAGI. V lost 5 bases, J lost 8 bases, and 10 bases stayed unmatched. CDR3 length: 15 amino acids.

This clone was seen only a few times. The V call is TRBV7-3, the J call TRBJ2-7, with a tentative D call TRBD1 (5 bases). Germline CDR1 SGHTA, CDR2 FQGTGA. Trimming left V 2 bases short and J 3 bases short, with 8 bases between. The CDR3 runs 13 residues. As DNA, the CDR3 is TGTGCCAGCAGCTTATACAGGAACTACGAGCAGTACTTC. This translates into CASSLYRNYEQYF.

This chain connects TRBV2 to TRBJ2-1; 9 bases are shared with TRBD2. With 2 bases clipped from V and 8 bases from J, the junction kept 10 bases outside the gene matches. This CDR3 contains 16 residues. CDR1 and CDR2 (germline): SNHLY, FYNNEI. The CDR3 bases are TGTGCCAGCAGTGAAATCGCGGGAGGGCCTTACGATGAGCAGTTCTTC. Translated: CASSEIAGGPYDEQFF. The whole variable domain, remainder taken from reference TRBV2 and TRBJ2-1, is EPEVTQTPSHQVTQMGQEVILRCVPISNHLYFYWYRQILGQKVEFLVSFYNNEISEKSEIFDDQFSVERPDGSNFTLKIRSTKLEDSAMYFCASSEIAGGPYDEQFFGPGTRLTVL.

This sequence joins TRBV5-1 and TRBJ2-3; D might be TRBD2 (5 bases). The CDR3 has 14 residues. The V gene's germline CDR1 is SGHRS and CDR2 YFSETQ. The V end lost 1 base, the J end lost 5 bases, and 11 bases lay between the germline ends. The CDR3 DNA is TGCGCCAGCAGCTTGCAGCGGTGGGGAGATACGCAGTATTTT. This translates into CASSLQRWGDTQYF.

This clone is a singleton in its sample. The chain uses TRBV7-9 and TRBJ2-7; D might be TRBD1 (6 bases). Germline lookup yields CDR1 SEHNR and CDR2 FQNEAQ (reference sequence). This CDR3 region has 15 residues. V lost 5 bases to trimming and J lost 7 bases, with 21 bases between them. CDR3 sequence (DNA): TGTGCCAGCAGCAGTTACCGGGACAAGGCATGGGAGCAGTACTTC. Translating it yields CASSSYRDKAWEQYF.

The CDR3 DNA reads TGCGCCAGCAGTGAAACGGACAAGTACCAGCCCCAGCATTTT. It codes for CASSETDKYQPQHF. V is TRBV10-2 and J is TRBJ1-5, with D possibly matching TRBD1 (5 bases). Germline V gene lookup returns CDR1 WSHSY and CDR2 SAAADI. V was shortened by 3 bases and J by 7 bases, with 13 bases between the two germline ends. The CDR3 covers 14 residues.

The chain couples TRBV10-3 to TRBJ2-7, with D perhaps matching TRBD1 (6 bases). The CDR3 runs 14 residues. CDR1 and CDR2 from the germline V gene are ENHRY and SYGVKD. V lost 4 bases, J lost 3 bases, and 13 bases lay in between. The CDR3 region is CAISAGTISYEQYF. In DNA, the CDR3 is TGTGCCATCAGTGCCGGGACAATTAGCTACGAGCAGTACTTC.